This T cell receptor (beta chain) was obtained from a study of tumor and adjacent non-tumor tissue in lung cancer. Study-wide results and limits: Normal lung showed higher cumulative top 100 clone frequency than tumor.

The template was RNA from unsorted bulk tissue. This CDR3 has 17 amino acids. Regarding this clonotype: Its specificity is not known. Relative to the germline gene, one junction end is altered; a read error may explain this.

Three rounds of nested PCR, following a modified ARM-PCR protocol, produced the TCRbeta library. TCRdb called the multiplex PCR reads again in MiXCR, with one record for every CDR3 protein. Counted here are some 93,000 distinct CDR3 sequences, less than 75% occurring once; the ten biggest clones make up approximately 20%. The sequenced material came from lung tumor tissue. V usage is TRBV12-3 or TRBV12-4 and J usage is TRBJ2-3, with D possibly being TRBD2 (6 bases). The receptor's source is a man aged 55 to 69 with non-small cell lung cancer. The CDR3 DNA sequence: TGTGCTAGCAATTACGGGACTTTTGTGGCTAGCACAGATACGCACTATTTT. Its translation: CASNYGTFVASTDTHYF.